The rows below give T cell receptor beta chains drawn from one sample of a study of early T cells in non-severe SARS-CoV-2 infection. TCRdb re-derived calls from the 5' RACE reads in MiXCR, one entry per CDR3 protein. The profile covers fewer than 85,000 distinct CDR3 sequences, with approximately 10% appearing a single time and around 12% taken by the ten largest. The sequencing here drew on whole blood, taken at baseline. The receptors were gathered from an adult who was a healthcare worker with PCR-confirmed SARS-CoV-2 infection or an uninfected control (not recorded which). The CDR3 runs from the conserved cysteine through the conserved F or W. The D gene is left open where the match is weak. Rows may omit the clone size; those that give it use once, few, many or a size class.

D: TRBD2; size: few; J: TRBJ2-3; V: TRBV6-6; CDR3: CASEGRGSTDTQYF; DNA: TGTGCCAGCGAAGGGCGGGGGAGCACAGATACGCAGTATTTT
D: .; size: many; J: TRBJ1-2; V: TRBV20-1; CDR3: CSARAVPGGDYGYTF; DNA: TGCAGTGCTAGAGCTGTCCCGGGGGGGGACTATGGCTACACCTTC
D: .; size: .; J: TRBJ2-3; V: TRBV18; CDR3: CASSPQGGGVADTQYF; DNA: TGTGCCAGCTCACCACAGGGTGGTGGGGTAGCCGATACGCAGTATTTT
D: .; size: few; J: TRBJ2-7; V: TRBV20-1; CDR3: CSATQAGWGEQYF; DNA: TGCAGTGCAACGCAGGCAGGGTGGGGAGAGCAGTACTTC
D: .; size: many; J: TRBJ2-7; V: TRBV27; CDR3: CASSPYKGGGHEQYF; DNA: TGTGCCAGCAGTCCCTACAAGGGGGGTGGGCACGAGCAGTACTTC
D: TRBD2; size: few; J: TRBJ2-5; V: TRBV7-6; CDR3: CASSLLLSAGVETQYF; DNA: TGTGCCAGCAGCTTACTCCTTTCAGCGGGGGTAGAGACCCAGTACTTC
D: .; size: many; J: TRBJ1-5; V: TRBV7-2; CDR3: CASSLVNQPQHF; DNA: TGTGCCAGCAGCTTGGTGAATCAGCCCCAGCATTTT
D: TRBD1; size: many; J: TRBJ2-2; V: TRBV5-1; CDR3: CASSLGTGLNTGELFF; DNA: TGCGCCAGCAGCTTAGGGACAGGGCTAAACACCGGGGAGCTGTTTTTT
D: .; size: .; J: TRBJ1-4; V: TRBV12-3/TRBV12-4; CDR3: CASRFTRGNGKLFF; DNA: TGTGCCAGCAGATTCACCAGGGGTAATGGAAAACTGTTTTTT
D: TRBD1; size: many; J: TRBJ2-3; V: TRBV5-1; CDR3: CASSRNQQGSTDTQYF; DNA: TGCGCCAGCAGCCGCAACCAACAGGGGAGCACAGATACGCAGTATTTT
D: .; size: few; J: TRBJ2-3; V: TRBV12-3/TRBV12-4; CDR3: CASSLRGPYGTDTQYF; DNA: TGTGCCAGCAGTTTGAGGGGTCCCTACGGCACAGATACGCAGTATTTT
D: TRBD1; size: many; J: TRBJ2-3; V: TRBV20-1; CDR3: CSASSNRGEDTQYF; DNA: TGCAGTGCTAGCTCGAACAGGGGAGAAGATACGCAGTATTTT
D: .; size: .; J: TRBJ2-5; V: TRBV29-1; CDR3: CSVVIAMETQYF; DNA: TGCAGCGTTGTAATAGCTATGGAGACCCAGTACTTC
D: .; size: many; J: TRBJ2-7; V: TRBV13; CDR3: CASSRAAGNYEQYF; DNA: TGTGCCAGCAGCCGGGCGGCGGGGAACTACGAGCAGTACTTC
D: TRBD2; size: few; J: TRBJ2-3; V: TRBV5-1; CDR3: CASSFTSGVSTDTQYF; DNA: TGCGCCAGCAGCTTTACTAGCGGGGTCAGCACAGATACGCAGTATTTT
D: .; size: .; J: TRBJ2-1; V: TRBV11-1; CDR3: CASSFNFGENEQFF; DNA: TGTGCCAGCAGCTTCAATTTTGGAGAGAATGAGCAGTTCTTC
D: .; size: .; J: TRBJ2-5; V: TRBV9; CDR3: CASSASGQETQYF; DNA: TGTGCCAGCAGCGCCAGTGGCCAAGAGACCCAGTACTTC
D: TRBD1; size: many; J: TRBJ2-1; V: TRBV7-8; CDR3: CASSLGDRAYNEQFF; DNA: TGTGCCAGCAGCTTAGGGGACAGGGCCTACAATGAGCAGTTCTTC
D: .; size: .; J: TRBJ2-1; V: TRBV3-1; CDR3: CASSRPESSYNEQFF; DNA: TGTGCCAGCAGCCGGCCGGAAAGCTCCTACAATGAGCAGTTCTTC
D: .; size: .; J: TRBJ1-1; V: TRBV19; CDR3: CASSSRQGAGRNTEAFF; DNA: TGTGCCAGTAGTAGTCGGCAGGGCGCGGGGCGGAACACTGAAGCTTTCTTT
D: TRBD1; size: few; J: TRBJ2-2; V: TRBV15; CDR3: CATSSSGGPGELFF; DNA: TGTGCCACCAGCAGCTCAGGGGGCCCCGGGGAGCTGTTTTTT
D: TRBD2; size: .; J: TRBJ2-3; V: TRBV7-9; CDR3: CASSAPTGTSQTDTQYF; DNA: TGTGCCAGCAGCGCCCCCACCGGGACTAGTCAAACAGATACGCAGTATTTT
D: .; size: .; J: TRBJ1-3; V: TRBV6-5; CDR3: CASKARRNSGNTIYF; DNA: TGTGCCAGCAAGGCTCGGCGGAACTCTGGAAACACCATATATTTT
D: .; size: many; J: TRBJ2-2; V: TRBV3-2; CDR3: CPHGTGGTGELFF; DNA: TGCCCCCACGGGACAGGGGGCACCGGGGAGCTGTTTTTT
D: TRBD2; size: .; J: TRBJ2-1; V: TRBV10-1; CDR3: CASSETRLALGGEQFF; DNA: TGCGCCAGCAGTGAGACCCGACTAGCGTTGGGGGGTGAGCAGTTCTTC
D: TRBD1; size: many; J: TRBJ1-2; V: TRBV6-5; CDR3: CASSPEGGTDLGYTF; DNA: TGTGCCAGCAGTCCAGAAGGAGGGACAGACCTTGGCTACACCTTC
D: .; size: .; J: TRBJ2-7; V: TRBV5-6; CDR3: CASSWSIFYEQYF; DNA: TGTGCCAGCAGCTGGAGCATTTTCTACGAGCAGTACTTC
D: .; size: .; J: TRBJ1-4; V: TRBV5-1; CDR3: CASRLWSGTNEKLFF; DNA: TGCGCCAGCAGACTGTGGTCAGGGACTAATGAAAAACTGTTTTTT
D: .; size: many; J: TRBJ2-2; V: TRBV7-6; CDR3: CASSLYRTDTGELFF; DNA: TGTGCCAGCAGCTTATACAGGACAGACACCGGGGAGCTGTTTTTT
D: .; size: few; J: TRBJ1-5; V: TRBV4-1; CDR3: CASSQDPGRNQPQHF; DNA: TGCGCCAGCAGCCAAGATCCAGGGCGGAATCAGCCCCAGCATTTT
D: .; size: .; J: TRBJ2-6; V: TRBV7-6; CDR3: CASSLVFSGANVLTF; DNA: TGTGCCAGCAGCTTAGTGTTTTCTGGGGCCAACGTCCTGACTTTC
D: .; size: few; J: TRBJ2-2; V: TRBV7-3; CDR3: CASRIGQLNTGELFF; DNA: TGTGCCAGCAGGATTGGACAGTTGAACACCGGGGAGCTGTTTTTT
D: .; size: few; J: TRBJ2-7; V: TRBV9; CDR3: CASSVGPDKDYEQYF; DNA: TGTGCCAGCAGCGTAGGTCCGGACAAGGACTACGAGCAGTACTTC
D: TRBD1; size: few; J: TRBJ2-2; V: TRBV7-2; CDR3: CASSPDRERTGELFF; DNA: TGTGCCAGCAGCCCTGACAGGGAACGCACCGGGGAGCTGTTTTTT
D: TRBD1; size: few; J: TRBJ1-5; V: TRBV28; CDR3: CASSYPLRDRQPQHF; DNA: TGTGCCAGCAGTTACCCCCTGAGGGACAGGCAGCCCCAGCATTTT
D: .; size: many; J: TRBJ1-2; V: TRBV5-5; CDR3: CASSSSGNYGYTF; DNA: TGTGCCAGCAGCTCGTCAGGGAACTATGGCTACACCTTC
D: TRBD1; size: many; J: TRBJ1-1; V: TRBV27; CDR3: CASSSPTGGTEAFF; DNA: TGTGCCAGCAGTTCCCCCACAGGGGGGACTGAAGCTTTCTTT
D: .; size: many; J: TRBJ1-5; V: TRBV20-1; CDR3: CSALGNNQPQHF; DNA: TGCAGTGCTTTGGGAAACAATCAGCCCCAGCATTTT
D: TRBD2; size: few; J: TRBJ2-1; V: TRBV18; CDR3: CASSLRTSGYNEQFF; DNA: TGTGCCAGCTCACTAAGGACTAGCGGTTACAATGAGCAGTTCTTC
D: .; size: .; J: TRBJ1-2; V: TRBV3-1; CDR3: CASSQNSNYGYTF; DNA: TGTGCCAGCAGCCAAAACAGTAACTATGGCTACACCTTC
D: .; size: few; J: TRBJ1-2; V: TRBV12-3/TRBV12-4; CDR3: CASTANGMSGYTF; DNA: TGTGCCAGCACCGCGAACGGGATGTCTGGCTACACCTTC
D: .; size: .; J: TRBJ2-7; V: TRBV3-1; CDR3: CASSHPGSSYEQYF; DNA: TGTGCCAGCAGCCACCCAGGGAGCTCCTACGAGCAGTACTTC
D: TRBD2; size: few; J: TRBJ2-7; V: TRBV10-3; CDR3: CAISPSGGAYEQYF; DNA: TGTGCCATCAGCCCTAGCGGGGGGGCCTACGAGCAGTACTTC
D: .; size: many; J: TRBJ2-7; V: TRBV20-1; CDR3: CSARGGSKDEQYF; DNA: TGCAGTGCTAGGGGGGGCTCAAAGGACGAGCAGTACTTC
D: TRBD1; size: .; J: TRBJ2-1; V: TRBV5-5; CDR3: CASSFGQGYNEQFF; DNA: TGTGCCAGCAGCTTTGGACAGGGGTACAATGAGCAGTTCTTC
D: TRBD1; size: .; J: TRBJ2-1; V: TRBV5-6; CDR3: CASSWGQVEFF; DNA: TGTGCCAGCAGCTGGGGACAGGTGGAGTTCTTC
D: TRBD1; size: few; J: TRBJ2-3; V: TRBV11-2; CDR3: CASSLDSGTGADTQYF; DNA: TGTGCCAGCAGCTTAGACTCCGGGACAGGGGCAGATACGCAGTATTTT
D: .; size: .; J: TRBJ2-1; V: TRBV2; CDR3: CASRPTRNEQFF; DNA: TGTGCCAGCAGGCCGACTAGAAATGAGCAGTTCTTC
D: .; size: few; J: TRBJ2-5; V: TRBV10-3; CDR3: CAITGGRDGTQYF; DNA: TGTGCCATCACGGGGGGCCGAGACGGGACCCAGTACTTC
D: .; size: few; J: TRBJ2-5; V: TRBV11-1; CDR3: CASSPGMGGEETQYF; DNA: TGTGCCAGCAGCCCCGGGATGGGCGGGGAAGAGACCCAGTACTTC